This entry concerns a single T cell receptor beta chain. What it binds is not known. The sample is drawn from a study of identical twins. Template switching added a universal primer site, and cDNA bore unique molecular identifiers. TCRdb reprocessed the 5' RACE reads via MiXCR and lists one record per CDR3 protein. Of 300,000 to 400,000 distinct CDR3 sequences detected, 9% to 15% appear once; the ten largest clones hold approximately 7.9%. The CDR3 extends over 17 amino acids. Looked up from germline, CDR1 is SGDLS and CDR2 is YYNGEE. The trim removed 0 bases at V and 2 bases at J, leaving 5 bases unmatched. Study findings and constraints: Out-of-frame TCR alpha sharing in monozygotic twins exceeded recombination model predictions. Out-of-frame alpha sequences common to twins exhibited an excess of low generation probability. Twins shared beta out-of-frame sequences in excess, but this excess was weaker.

In addition, the sample was reused for a study of yellow fever vaccine responses in identical twins.

V gene TRBV9 combines with J gene TRBJ2-1, with 10 bases identical to TRBD2. Sample: CD8+ T cells sorted from blood. The TCR was taken from a young woman in good health. CDR3: CASSVVQREGPYNEQFF. The CDR3, as DNA: TGTGCCAGCAGCGTAGTGCAGCGGGAGGGACCCTACAATGAGCAGTTCTTC.